The subject of this entry is one T cell receptor beta chain. This clonotype occurred many times. Its cognate antigen has yet to be identified. Per-base quality was not reported, and no clone a single base away is much larger than it. The library was made by 5' RACE. The sequencer was an Illumina HiSeq 2500. The second PCR ran for about 7 to 11 cycles and used a J-beta primer mix along with a sample-barcoded 5' primer. A unique molecular identifier was introduced onto each TCR beta cDNA molecule by a template-switch 5' adaptor carrying 12 random nucleotides. Each sample yielded at least 3 million CDR3-containing paired-end reads. The Mint cDNA synthesis kit, primed by a TRBC-specific oligonucleotide, was used to synthesize first-strand cDNA from all RNA. After uracil-DNA glycosylase treatment, a first 18-cycle PCR used universal primers M1SS and BC2_uni_R on all cDNA. On the study's bioinformatics: For normalization, 1 million high-quality reads, each with a distinct molecular identifier, were randomly selected from each sample. Reads with shared molecular identifiers were discarded instead of being binned into consensus sequences. MiTCR, set to a Q25 quality threshold and the strictest error-elimination algorithm, was used for CDR3 identification, clonotype clustering and error correction. Lower-bound total TCR beta diversity was estimated with a nonparametric unseen species model using Euler transformation. TCRdb took the public reads, trimmed them with fastp at Q25, ran MiXCR for clone calling and kept in-frame beta chains. Each CDR3 protein appears once, grouped with its most common genes and DNA. The V and J calls shown here were made by TCRdb, not taken from the authors' results. In all, the sample holds fewer than 800,000 distinct CDR3 sequences, and about 30% of those were seen once. The top ten clones comprise approximately 15% of the sample.

The approximately 39 donors, aged about 6 to 95 years, were systemically healthy Caucasian individuals from Russia. Each donor gave ten milliliters of peripheral blood, collected into EDTA-treated Vacutainer tubes. Ficoll-Paque density-gradient centrifugation was used to isolate PBMCs, with at least 6.5 million per sample. Total RNA was extracted from PBMCs with Trizol reagent, with at least 6 micrograms obtained per sample. Naive CD45RAhigh/CD27high T cell percentages were measured by flow cytometry on a PBMC aliquot from every donor. The sample belongs to a study of blood T cells in healthy people across ages (dated by TCRdb to the mid-2010s). General notes on the study: Template switching captured roughly one uniquely barcoded TCR beta cDNA molecule per two T cells in model experiments. Age-related changes in TCR beta repertoire diversity were measured in the study by deep sequencing normalized with unique cDNA molecular identifiers. The donors were divided into four age groups: young (average 16 years), middle-aged (about 40), aged (approximately 62) and long-lived (82). To avoid experimental bias, donors of different ages were spread randomly across the sequencing lanes. Two additional independent replicas of 1 million unique cDNA reads from the same blood draw were analyzed for two donors (one aged 18 to 29 and one aged 80 or older).

On the study overall, not on this receptor specifically: Compared with the aged group, the long-lived group had more naive CD4+ T cells, fewer expanded clones and increased TCR diversity, a pattern suggesting age selection. Donor CMV infection status was unknown, potentially confounding age-related changes in expanded clonotypes. Because profiling used bulk unsorted PBMCs, naive and antigen-experienced compartments could not be compared conclusively. Observed TCR beta diversity per million T cells fell roughly linearly with age, and a significant reduction was already apparent by age around 40. Observed TCR beta diversity correlated strongly with the percentage of naive T cells measured by flow cytometry. Total diversity estimates from one million sequenced T cells were considered lower bounds and underestimates.

The specimen sequenced was blood. The receptor comes from a woman aged 80 or over in good health. Donor details come from another sample of the same person, matched by shared clones.

The sequenced DNA is TGTGCCAGCTCCGTTGATGTAGGTGAGCAGTTCTTC. This translates into CASSVDVGEQFF. This chain is built from TRBV9 and TRBJ2-1, with the D gene too uncertain to name. Trimming removed 7 bases from V and 9 bases from J, leaving 14 bases between the germline ends. The CDR3 has 12 amino acids, counting the end cysteine and phenylalanine. CDR3 DNA is the only sequence kept; it has 36 bases, read in frame from the first base. The germline V gene supplies CDR1 SGDLS and CDR2 YYNGEE.